The 18 T cell receptor beta chains reported below all come from one sample, sequenced in a study of T cell repertoires in cytomegalovirus infection (dated by TCRdb to the late 2010s). TCRdb shows the sequencer as Illumina HiSeq 1500. The public sequencing data were trimmed at Q25 with fastp and processed into clonotypes with MiXCR by TCRdb, which kept only in-frame beta chains. Rows matching on CDR3 protein sequence are summarized as one entry with the most common DNA and genes. This sample gives about 320,000 distinct CDR3 sequences in total; roughly 9.5% of them show up just once. Clones ranked in the top ten supply approximately 4.5% of the sample. The specimen was PBMCs. The receptor set was obtained from a human donor in good health (CMV status not recorded). Some clones in this sample may be carry-over from other donors' samples.

At least ten counts were recorded for this clonotype. The V gene is TRBV7-3, the J gene TRBJ2-7, with a possible D match to TRBD1 (5 bases). The CDR3 is 14 residues long. V lost 1 base and J lost 2, with 9 bases in between. Germline lookup yields CDR1 SGHTA and CDR2 FQGTGA. The CDR3 nucleotides read TGTGCCAGCAGCTTAAAAGGGGCCCCCTACGAGCAGTACTTC. It encodes CASSLKGAPYEQYF.

The CDR3 is CASSFQGPNEKLFF. In DNA form, the CDR3 reads TGTGCCAGCAGCTTCCAGGGACCTAATGAAAAACTGTTTTTT. The V gene is TRBV7-9, the J gene TRBJ1-4; TRBD1 is a possible D gene (5 bases). V was pared by 3 bases and J by 3 bases, with 8 bases between. This CDR3 region has 14 residues. Per germline, CDR1 SEHNR and CDR2 FQNEAQ (reference sequence).

This clonotype was seen at least ten times. V and J are TRBV2 and TRBJ2-3; D could derive from TRBD1 or TRBD2 (5 bases each). Trimming stripped 7 bases from V and 4 bases from J, with 18 bases between. The CDR3 covers 15 residues. Per the germline V gene, CDR1 is SNHLY and CDR2 is FYNNEI. CDR3 residues: CASTFFGASADTQYF. The CDR3 DNA reads as TGTGCCAGCACATTTTTCGGGGCGTCGGCAGATACGCAGTATTTT.

This chain joins TRBV20-1 and TRBJ2-5; 7 nucleotides match TRBD1. The CDR3 loop spans 13 amino acids. V shed 5 bases and J 3 bases; nucleotides not matched to a gene: 6. Looked up from germline, CDR1 is DFQATT and CDR2 is SNEGSKA (reference sequence). The CDR3 sequence: CSAGEQGKETQYF. Here the CDR3 DNA reads TGCAGTGCTGGGGAACAGGGGAAAGAGACCCAGTACTTC.

The V gene is TRBV6-2 or TRBV6-3, the J gene TRBJ1-5; no clear D gene. Trimming shortened V by 2 bases and J by 0 bases, and 8 bases separated the two germline ends. This CDR3 has 15 residues. Germline assignment: CDR1 MNHEY and CDR2 SVGEGT. The CDR3 sequence is CASSYAGYSNQPQHF. As DNA, the CDR3 is TGTGCCAGCAGTTACGCGGGGTATAGCAATCAGCCCCAGCATTTT.

This clonotype was found a few times. Here the CDR3 DNA reads TGTGCCAGCAGGGAAGGATTGACAGGCCGCACAGATACGCAGTATTTT. Its translation is CASREGLTGRTDTQYF. The rearrangement links TRBV7-2 to TRBJ2-3, with a weak D call TRBD1 (6 bases). Between the trimmed V and J ends, which lost 6 bases and 1 base, there was a span of 17 bases. Germline CDR1 and CDR2: SGHTA and FQGNSA. The CDR3 consists of 16 residues.

This clonotype came up many times. This sequence joins TRBV7-2 and TRBJ1-1; D uncertain. This CDR3 comprises 14 residues. Germline V CDR1 and CDR2: SGHTA, FQGNSA. V was pared by 1 base and J by 1 base, with 7 bases between. The CDR3 loop is CASSLGPKNTEAFF. The DNA of the CDR3 is TGTGCCAGCAGCTTAGGACCGAAGAACACTGAAGCTTTCTTT.

Points on this clonotype: Germline is not matched at one junction end, which may reflect a read error. The gene calls are TRBV7-2 and TRBJ1-1, with D possibly matching TRBD1 (6 bases). This CDR3 contains 13 residues. The germline gives CDR1 SGHTA, CDR2 FQGNSA. The CDR3 loop is CASSIEGGGWAYF. For the CDR3, the DNA is TGTGCCAGCAGCATCGAGGGAGGGGGGTGGGCTTACTTT.

Only a few counts were recorded for this clonotype. The chain uses TRBV11-1 and TRBJ2-7; D is unclear. Per germline, CDR1 SGHAT and CDR2 FQDESV (reference sequence). CDR3 length: 13 amino acids. V was clipped by 5 bases and J by 2 bases, with 10 bases between them. Written as DNA, the CDR3 is TGTGCCAGCAGCCCCGGGCCAACCTACGAGCAGTACTTC. Protein sequence: CASSPGPTYEQYF. Full variable domain (missing parts from reference TRBV11-1 and TRBJ2-7): EAEVAQSPRYKITEKSQAVAFWCDPISGHATLYWYRQILGQGPELLVQFQDESVVDDSQLPKDRFSAERLKGVDSTLKIQPAELGDSAMYLCASSPGPTYEQYFGPGTRLTVT.

This clonotype was seen ten or more times. This rearrangement joins TRBV7-6 to TRBJ2-2; maybe TRBD1 (6 bases). Germline V gene sequence: CDR1 SGHVS, CDR2 FNYEAQ. The V and J ends lost 5 bases and 4 bases respectively, with 8 bases between them. The CDR3 length is 13 residues. Written as DNA, the CDR3 is TGTGCCAGCAGCCACAGGGCCACCGGGGAGCTGTTTTTT. Translated: CASSHRATGELFF.

Comments on this clonotype: A much larger clone differs by one base, so this may be a read error. Given the absence of the conserved phenylalanine or tryptophan at the CDR3 end, a read error is likely. The chain is built from TRBV7-2 and TRBJ1-2; D not resolved. V was pared by 1 base and J by 3 bases, with 9 bases between. The germline V gene has CDR1 SGHTA and CDR2 FQGNSA. This CDR3 contains 14 residues. CDR3 DNA: TGTGCCAGCAGCTTAGTTCCCAAGGACTATGGCTACACCTCC. It specifies CASSLVPKDYGYTS.

V gene TRBV6-5 combines with J gene TRBJ1-1; D call uncertain. CDR1 MNHEY and CDR2 SVGAGI come from the germline V gene. V was trimmed by 2 bases and J by 1 base, leaving 8 bases between them. The CDR3 totals 14 residues. CDR3 nucleotides: TGTGCCAGCAGTTACGGCTACGGGAACACTGAAGCTTTCTTT. It yields the protein CASSYGYGNTEAFF.

V is TRBV18 and J is TRBJ1-1; D perhaps matches TRBD1 (6 bases). Germline-derived CDR1 and CDR2 are KGHSH and LQKENI. The CDR3 is 18 amino acids. V was pared by 3 bases and J by 0 bases, with 20 bases between. The CDR3 loop reads CASSPVGHTYVMNTEAFF. CDR3 DNA: TGTGCCAGCTCACCTGTGGGACATACTTACGTCATGAACACTGAAGCTTTCTTT.

Ten or more counts support this clonotype. This sequence joins TRBV15 and TRBJ1-4, with unresolved D. The CDR3 is made up of 15 amino acids. The ends were cut back, 0 bases at V and 5 bases at J, with 10 bases in the middle. Germline loops: CDR1 LNHNV, CDR2 YYDKDF (reference sequence). The CDR3 loop reads CATSRDRQTNEKLFF. CDR3 bases: TGTGCCACCAGCAGAGATAGGCAGACAAATGAAAAACTGTTTTTT.

This clonotype was observed many times. The V and J genes are TRBV5-1 and TRBJ2-1, with TRBD2 as a possible D gene (6 bases). The ends were cut back, 0 bases at V and 0 bases at J, with 28 bases in the middle. The CDR3 consists of 22 residues. The germline V gene encodes CDR1 SGHRS and CDR2 YFSETQ. CDR3 DNA sequence: TGCGCCAGCAGCTTGGGACTAGGAAGCGTCCTGCACCTGGAAGCCTCCTACAATGAGCAGTTCTTC. This codes for CASSLGLGSVLHLEASYNEQFF.

The rearrangement links TRBV7-9 to TRBJ1-1; 8 bases align to TRBD1. This CDR3 contains 12 residues. CDR1 SEHNR and CDR2 FQNEAQ come from the germline V gene (reference sequence). V dropped 10 bases and J dropped 5; count of bases not matched to a gene: 6. The CDR3 spells CAITGGGTEAFF. Here the CDR3 DNA reads TGTGCCATTACAGGGGGGGGTACTGAAGCTTTCTTT.

This clonotype was seen many times. J is TRBJ2-5 and V is TRBV7-2; TRBD2 might be the D (5 bases). The length of the CDR3 is 14 residues. The V gene lost 1 base and the J gene lost 9 bases, with 15 bases spanning the gap. The V gene's germline CDR1 is SGHTA and CDR2 FQGNSA. This chain's CDR3 is CASSLDAGIRAQYF. In DNA form, the CDR3 reads TGTGCCAGCAGCTTAGATGCGGGTATAAGGGCCCAGTACTTC.

This clonotype was seen a few times. The chain employs TRBV20-1 and TRBJ2-5, with 10 nucleotides matching TRBD2. From germline, CDR1 is DFQATT and CDR2 SNEGSKA (reference sequence). The CDR3 has 14 amino acids. J lost 5 bases, V lost 3 bases, and 6 bases had no gene match. CDR3 in DNA: TGCAGTGCTAGTGGGCTAGCGGGGGAGGAGACCCAGTACTTC. This codes for CSASGLAGEETQYF.